The 4 T cell receptor beta chains below were found in one sample sequenced in a study of T cell changes during pregnancy in multiple sclerosis. Assay used: immunoSEQ multiplex PCR; TCRdb lists only in-frame clones, some missing. In the table there are approximately 23,000 clones, approximately 93% of which are singletons. The sequencing used CD4+ T cells from peripheral blood mononuclear cells, collected after pregnancy. Receptor source: a female donor in good health, enrolled as a control in a pregnancy study.

The chain employs TRBV5-1 and TRBJ2-2; 10 nucleotides line up with TRBD1. The V and J ends lost 4 bases and 3 bases, in that order; junction bases with no gene match: 9. Germline lookup yields CDR1 SGHRS and CDR2 YFSETQ. The CDR3 extends over 17 amino acids. DNA of the CDR3: TGCGCCAGCAGCGTAGCCCGGGGGACAGGGGACACCGGGGAGCTGTTTTTT. Translated: CASSVARGTGDTGELFF.

This chain uses TRBV30 with TRBJ1-2, with D possibly being TRBD1 (6 bases). From germline, CDR1 is GTSNPN and CDR2 SVGIG (reference sequence). V lost 4 bases and J 4 bases, leaving 13 bases between the germline ends. The CDR3 is 13 amino acids. The CDR3 sequence: CAWIQGPGYGYTF. The DNA for the CDR3 is TGTGCCTGGATTCAGGGGCCGGGCTATGGCTACACCTTC.

Concerning this clone: At one end the junction does not follow the germline gene, possibly because of a read error. The chain couples TRBV4-3 to TRBJ2-1; 13 bases line up with TRBD2. Germline lookup yields CDR1 LGHNA and CDR2 YSLEER. CDR3 size: 19 residues. The DNA of the CDR3 is TGCGCCAACAGCCAAAAGATGACTAGCGGGGGGCCGGGGTACAATGAGCAGTTCTTC. This gives the protein CANSQKMTSGGPGYNEQFF.

The V call is TRBV18, the J call TRBJ2-7; TRBD1 is a possible D gene (6 bases). This CDR3 comprises 16 residues. Trimming removed 5 bases at V and 3 bases at J, with 20 bases between. From germline, CDR1 is KGHSH and CDR2 LQKENI. The CDR3 DNA follows: TGTGCCAGCTCAGATGGGAGTTACAGGGCTCTCTACGAGCAGTACTTC. Its translation: CASSDGSYRALYEQYF.